Presented here are 3 T cell receptor beta chains from one specimen sequenced in a study of blood T cell repertoires in COVID-19. Repertoires were generated with immunoSEQ multiplex PCR, while TCRdb's copy carries only in-frame clones and drops some. The profile shows fewer than 150,000 clones, around 81% of them singletons. Sequencing was done on a sample of peripheral blood. These receptors were taken from a human donor in a cohort sampled during active COVID-19.

The chain employs TRBV24-1 and TRBJ2-7; 9 bases fit TRBD1. Losses at the gene ends were 4 bases for V and 3 bases for J; bases not matched to a gene: 3. Germline V lookup: CDR1 KGHDR, CDR2 SFDVKD. This CDR3 comprises 14 residues. The CDR3 reads CATSESGQGYEQYF. CDR3 DNA sequence: TGTGCCACCAGTGAGTCGGGACAGGGCTACGAGCAGTACTTC.

This clone was detected once. The chain employs TRBV28 and TRBJ2-5; perhaps TRBD2 as D (5 bases). Trimming removed 9 bases from V and 5 bases from J, with 19 bases in between. This CDR3 has 14 amino acids. Germline lookup yields CDR1 MDHEN and CDR2 SYDVKM. Here the CDR3 DNA reads TGTGCCAGTTCTCAGGAGGTGTTCAAGGAGACCCAGTACTTC. This encodes CASSQEVFKETQYF.

The chain joins TRBV18 to TRBJ1-4; a possible D gene is TRBD1 (6 bases). The CDR3 has 12 residues. The V gene's germline CDR1 is KGHSH and CDR2 LQKENI. Trimming took 3 bases from V and 14 from J, leaving 13 bases between them. CDR3 DNA: TGTGCCAGCTCACCGAGGGGGTTGAGTCTGTTTTTT. It translates to CASSPRGLSLFF.